This T cell receptor beta chain was profiled in a study of T cells in Graves' hyperthyroidism and ophthalmopathy. RNA transcripts provided the source from which TCR beta CDR3 regions were amplified. TCR CDR3 regions were first amplified by RT-PCR with HTBI primers. A single record per CDR3 protein comes from TCRdb applying MiXCR to the multiplex PCR reads. The table shows a few hundred thousand distinct CDR3 sequences, with 15% to 20% occurring only once. Patients with ophthalmopathy all had a Clinical Activity Score of at least 3, a NOSPECS grade of at least 4 and duration under 3 months. Study-level findings and limits: Blood held most thyroid clonotypes expanded above 0.001 frequency.

The CDR3 runs to 14 residues. Germline assignment: CDR1 LNHDA and CDR2 SQIVND (reference sequence). V was pared by 4 bases and J by 2 bases, with 3 bases of the junction left unmatched. As regards this clonotype: Its antigen is not known.

Sequenced sample: blood. The V and J genes are TRBV19 and TRBJ1-2; TRBD1 matches 8 bases. The clonotype was recovered from a woman aged 18-35 years with Graves' ophthalmopathy. The CDR3 here is CASSTSGGNYGYTF. The DNA of the CDR3 is TGTGCCAGTAGTACGTCAGGGGGCAACTATGGCTACACCTTC.